This is a list of T cell receptor beta chains from one sample in a study of T-cell memory formation after mild COVID-19. TCRdb passed the 5' RACE reads through MiXCR, listing each CDR3 protein once. This table holds some 50,000 distinct CDR3 sequences, roughly 12% found once. Material: PBMCs or a T cell subset sorted from them (not recorded which). These receptors originate from a man aged 18 to 35 who had mild COVID-19 (a few samples of this study predate the infection). Cell type and time point are not known. Each CDR3 is given with its conserved first and last residue. The order of the fields is J gene, V gene, clone size, D gene, CDR3 protein, CDR3 DNA. D genes are given only for firm matches. Clone size appears in some rows only: once, few, many, or a class for an expanded clone.

j_gene: TRBJ1-6; v_gene: TRBV6-4; abundance: .; d_gene: .; CDR3aa: CASSDSEGIGSPLHF; CDR3nt: TGTGCCAGCAGTGACTCGGAGGGGATTGGTTCACCCCTCCACTTT
j_gene: TRBJ1-1; v_gene: TRBV4-3; abundance: .; d_gene: .; CDR3aa: CASSQENMNTEAFF; CDR3nt: TGCGCCAGCAGCCAAGAGAACATGAACACTGAAGCTTTCTTT
j_gene: TRBJ1-1; v_gene: TRBV28; abundance: few; d_gene: .; CDR3aa: CASSLLFGGRNTEAFF; CDR3nt: TGTGCCAGCAGTTTACTTTTCGGCGGACGGAACACTGAAGCTTTCTTT
j_gene: TRBJ2-2; v_gene: TRBV11-2; abundance: medium-sized; d_gene: TRBD2; CDR3aa: CASWGGLALTGELFF; CDR3nt: TGTGCCAGCTGGGGGGGACTAGCGCTCACCGGGGAGCTGTTTTTT
j_gene: TRBJ2-3; v_gene: TRBV5-1; abundance: many; d_gene: .; CDR3aa: CASSTVKSSSTDTQYF; CDR3nt: TGCGCCAGCAGCACGGTGAAGTCTTCTAGCACAGATACGCAGTATTTT
j_gene: TRBJ2-1; v_gene: TRBV5-1; abundance: .; d_gene: .; CDR3aa: CASSRGGAWDEQFF; CDR3nt: TGCGCCAGCAGCAGAGGGGGGGCTTGGGATGAGCAGTTCTTC
j_gene: TRBJ2-1; v_gene: TRBV4-3; abundance: .; d_gene: .; CDR3aa: CASSQVVLQGEDEQFF; CDR3nt: TGCGCCAGCAGCCAAGTCGTCCTTCAGGGTGAGGATGAGCAGTTCTTC
j_gene: TRBJ2-5; v_gene: TRBV6-4; abundance: few; d_gene: .; CDR3aa: CASSKDGVGTQYF; CDR3nt: TGTGCCAGCAGTAAAGACGGGGTTGGGACCCAGTACTTC
j_gene: TRBJ2-1; v_gene: TRBV5-6; abundance: medium-sized; d_gene: TRBD1; CDR3aa: CASSPPGQHNEQFF; CDR3nt: TGTGCCAGCAGCCCGCCGGGACAGCACAATGAGCAGTTCTTC
j_gene: TRBJ2-3; v_gene: TRBV5-4; abundance: few; d_gene: .; CDR3aa: CASSPRGEIGTQYF; CDR3nt: TGTGCCAGCAGCCCGAGGGGGGAGATAGGCACGCAGTATTTT
j_gene: TRBJ2-5; v_gene: TRBV7-9; abundance: .; d_gene: .; CDR3aa: CASSLPETQYF; CDR3nt: TGTGCCAGCAGCTTACCCGAGACCCAGTACTTC
j_gene: TRBJ1-1; v_gene: TRBV4-3; abundance: .; d_gene: .; CDR3aa: CASSQDVYGGYVNTEAFF; CDR3nt: TGCGCCAGCAGCCAAGATGTTTACGGGGGCTACGTGAACACTGAAGCTTTCTTT
j_gene: TRBJ1-1; v_gene: TRBV9; abundance: once; d_gene: TRBD1; CDR3aa: CASSARTGGKAFF; CDR3nt: TGTGCCAGCAGCGCCCGGACAGGAGGAAAAGCTTTCTTT
j_gene: TRBJ2-3; v_gene: TRBV12-3/TRBV12-4; abundance: few; d_gene: TRBD2; CDR3aa: CASTSLAGGRTDTQYF; CDR3nt: TGTGCCAGCACCTCACTAGCGGGGGGCCGCACAGATACGCAGTATTTT
j_gene: TRBJ1-5; v_gene: TRBV20-1; abundance: .; d_gene: .; CDR3aa: CSARRNAWPQPQHF; CDR3nt: TGCAGTGCTAGGAGGAACGCATGGCCTCAGCCCCAGCATTTT
j_gene: TRBJ2-3; v_gene: TRBV5-1; abundance: few; d_gene: TRBD2; CDR3aa: CASRKGLADTDTQYF; CDR3nt: TGCGCCAGCAGGAAAGGACTAGCGGACACAGATACGCAGTATTTT
j_gene: TRBJ1-4; v_gene: TRBV28; abundance: few; d_gene: .; CDR3aa: CASSLNEKLFF; CDR3nt: TGTGCCAGCAGCCTTAATGAAAAACTGTTTTTT
j_gene: TRBJ2-3; v_gene: TRBV6-4; abundance: many; d_gene: TRBD1; CDR3aa: CASSGTGGTDTQYF; CDR3nt: TGTGCCAGCAGTGGGACAGGGGGCACAGATACGCAGTATTTT
j_gene: TRBJ2-7; v_gene: TRBV13; abundance: few; d_gene: TRBD2; CDR3aa: CASSSTGTSGGYEQYF; CDR3nt: TGTGCCAGCAGCTCAACCGGGACTAGCGGGGGGTACGAGCAGTACTTC
j_gene: TRBJ2-7; v_gene: TRBV20-1; abundance: .; d_gene: TRBD1; CDR3aa: CSAKTGSSSYEQYF; CDR3nt: TGCAGTGCTAAGACAGGGTCTTCGTCCTACGAGCAGTACTTC
j_gene: TRBJ1-2; v_gene: TRBV5-1; abundance: .; d_gene: TRBD1; CDR3aa: CASSRGDSPNYGYTF; CDR3nt: TGCGCCAGCAGCAGAGGGGACAGCCCTAACTATGGCTACACCTTC
j_gene: TRBJ2-1; v_gene: TRBV4-3; abundance: .; d_gene: TRBD2; CDR3aa: CASGAGARLGEQFF; CDR3nt: TGCGCCAGCGGAGCGGGGGCGCGCCTTGGGGAGCAGTTCTTC
j_gene: TRBJ1-1; v_gene: TRBV7-2; abundance: .; d_gene: .; CDR3aa: CASSLVGWDMNTEAFF; CDR3nt: TGTGCCAGCAGCTTAGTGGGCTGGGACATGAACACTGAAGCTTTCTTT
j_gene: TRBJ2-3; v_gene: TRBV7-3; abundance: .; d_gene: .; CDR3aa: CASSLRQADTQYF; CDR3nt: TGTGCCAGCAGCTTAAGGCAGGCAGATACGCAGTATTTT
j_gene: TRBJ1-1; v_gene: TRBV7-9; abundance: .; d_gene: .; CDR3aa: CASSLVVTEAFF; CDR3nt: TGTGCCAGCAGCCTCGTGGTCACTGAAGCTTTCTTT
j_gene: TRBJ2-3; v_gene: TRBV12-3/TRBV12-4; abundance: many; d_gene: .; CDR3aa: CASSFPAETPGRSTDTQYF; CDR3nt: TGTGCCAGCAGTTTTCCTGCGGAGACTCCTGGACGGAGCACAGATACGCAGTATTTT
j_gene: TRBJ1-1; v_gene: TRBV7-2; abundance: .; d_gene: .; CDR3aa: CASSLSLSTVFF; CDR3nt: TGTGCCAGCAGCTTATCCCTTTCTACAGTTTTCTTT
j_gene: TRBJ2-2; v_gene: TRBV5-1; abundance: .; d_gene: TRBD1; CDR3aa: CASHEDGQGNTGELFF; CDR3nt: TGCGCCAGCCATGAGGACGGACAGGGAAACACCGGGGAGCTGTTTTTT
j_gene: TRBJ2-1; v_gene: TRBV19; abundance: few; d_gene: TRBD1; CDR3aa: CASSPRTGTYNEQFF; CDR3nt: TGTGCCAGTAGCCCAAGGACAGGGACCTACAATGAGCAGTTCTTC
j_gene: TRBJ1-5; v_gene: TRBV12-3/TRBV12-4; abundance: few; d_gene: TRBD1; CDR3aa: CASLGGRGNQPQHF; CDR3nt: TGTGCCAGTCTAGGGGGCAGGGGCAATCAGCCCCAGCATTTT
j_gene: TRBJ2-7; v_gene: TRBV12-5; abundance: .; d_gene: .; CDR3aa: CASGLVLRGVLLEPYEQYF; CDR3nt: TGTGCTAGTGGTTTGGTCTTAAGGGGGGTTCTTCTGGAGCCCTACGAGCAGTACTTC
j_gene: TRBJ2-1; v_gene: TRBV6-5; abundance: few; d_gene: TRBD2; CDR3aa: CASSYSGGSYNEQFF; CDR3nt: TGTGCCAGCAGTTACTCGGGGGGGTCCTACAATGAGCAGTTCTTC
j_gene: TRBJ1-1; v_gene: TRBV18; abundance: few; d_gene: .; CDR3aa: CASSGGLDAFF; CDR3nt: TGTGCCAGCTCGGGAGGGTTGGATGCTTTCTTT
j_gene: TRBJ2-5; v_gene: TRBV7-2; abundance: few; d_gene: .; CDR3aa: CASSLLTREETQYF; CDR3nt: TGTGCCAGCAGCTTACTTACCAGGGAGGAGACCCAGTACTTC
j_gene: TRBJ2-3; v_gene: TRBV7-2; abundance: .; d_gene: .; CDR3aa: CASSRGPMGDTDTQYF; CDR3nt: TGTGCCAGCAGCCGCGGGCCTATGGGAGACACAGATACGCAGTATTTT
j_gene: TRBJ2-5; v_gene: TRBV28; abundance: .; d_gene: TRBD1; CDR3aa: CASSLRQGDQETQYF; CDR3nt: TGTGCCAGCAGTTTGAGACAGGGGGATCAAGAGACCCAGTACTTC
j_gene: TRBJ1-1; v_gene: TRBV27; abundance: .; d_gene: .; CDR3aa: CASSSMGGFSYTEAFF; CDR3nt: TGTGCCAGCAGTTCAATGGGTGGTTTCTCGTACACTGAAGCTTTCTTT
j_gene: TRBJ1-1; v_gene: TRBV6-2/TRBV6-3; abundance: many; d_gene: TRBD1; CDR3aa: CASSYDLTGEATEAFF; CDR3nt: TGTGCCAGCAGTTACGACCTGACAGGGGAGGCCACTGAAGCTTTCTTT
j_gene: TRBJ2-6; v_gene: TRBV20-1; abundance: .; d_gene: .; CDR3aa: CSAKRSGNYLSGANVLTF; CDR3nt: TGCAGTGCCAAGAGGTCGGGCAATTACCTCTCTGGGGCCAACGTCCTGACTTTC
j_gene: TRBJ2-1; v_gene: TRBV10-2; abundance: few; d_gene: TRBD1; CDR3aa: CASRGGGADEQFF; CDR3nt: TGCGCCAGCAGAGGGGGCGGCGCCGATGAGCAGTTCTTC
j_gene: TRBJ2-5; v_gene: TRBV5-1; abundance: .; d_gene: .; CDR3aa: CASSSGWNQETQYF; CDR3nt: TGCGCCAGCAGCTCCGGCTGGAACCAAGAGACCCAGTACTTC
j_gene: TRBJ2-3; v_gene: TRBV4-2; abundance: many; d_gene: .; CDR3aa: CASSQEGSPDTQYF; CDR3nt: TGTGCCAGCAGCCAAGAGGGTAGCCCAGATACGCAGTATTTT
j_gene: TRBJ1-2; v_gene: TRBV12-3/TRBV12-4; abundance: few; d_gene: .; CDR3aa: CASSFSAPGADGGFNGYTF; CDR3nt: TGTGCCAGCAGTTTCTCAGCTCCGGGGGCTGACGGGGGTTTTAATGGCTACACCTTC
j_gene: TRBJ2-5; v_gene: TRBV20-1; abundance: few; d_gene: TRBD2; CDR3aa: CSEGLPRGTQYF; CDR3nt: TGCAGTGAGGGACTACCGAGGGGGACCCAGTACTTC
j_gene: TRBJ2-3; v_gene: TRBV9; abundance: .; d_gene: TRBD2; CDR3aa: CASSVSGDPDTQYF; CDR3nt: TGTGCCAGCAGCGTTAGCGGGGACCCAGATACGCAGTATTTT
j_gene: TRBJ2-1; v_gene: TRBV12-5; abundance: many; d_gene: .; CDR3aa: CASGTTGRVTNEQFF; CDR3nt: TGTGCTAGTGGTACCACAGGGAGGGTAACCAATGAGCAGTTCTTC
j_gene: TRBJ1-1; v_gene: TRBV12-5; abundance: many; d_gene: .; CDR3aa: CASGPRRYTEAFF; CDR3nt: TGTGCTAGTGGTCCCCGGAGGTACACTGAAGCTTTCTTT
j_gene: TRBJ2-5; v_gene: TRBV7-2; abundance: .; d_gene: TRBD2; CDR3aa: CASSLVRTSGVETQYF; CDR3nt: TGTGCCAGCAGCTTAGTAAGGACTAGCGGCGTGGAGACCCAGTACTTC
j_gene: TRBJ1-5; v_gene: TRBV20-1; abundance: .; d_gene: .; CDR3aa: CSAPGGVGDQPQHF; CDR3nt: TGCAGTGCCCCCGGGGGGGTAGGGGATCAGCCCCAGCATTTT